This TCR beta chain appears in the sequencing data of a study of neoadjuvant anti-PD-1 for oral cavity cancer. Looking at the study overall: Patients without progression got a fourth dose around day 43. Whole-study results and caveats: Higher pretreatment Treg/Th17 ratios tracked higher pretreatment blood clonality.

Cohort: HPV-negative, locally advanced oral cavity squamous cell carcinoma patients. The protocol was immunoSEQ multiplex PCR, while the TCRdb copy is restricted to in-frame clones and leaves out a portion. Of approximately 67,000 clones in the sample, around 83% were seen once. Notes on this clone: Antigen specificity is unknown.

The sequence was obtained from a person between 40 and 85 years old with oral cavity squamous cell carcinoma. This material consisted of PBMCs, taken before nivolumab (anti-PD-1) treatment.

Here the CDR3 reads CASGPGQGMVYEQYF. As DNA, the CDR3 is TGTGCTAGTGGTCCGGGACAGGGGATGGTTTACGAGCAGTACTTC. The gene calls are TRBV12-5 and TRBJ2-7, with 10 bases aligning to TRBD1. The germline V gene has CDR1 LGHNT and CDR2 FRNRAP. The CDR3 runs 15 residues. The V segment lost 5 bases and the J segment 4 bases; nucleotides outside the gene matches: 8.